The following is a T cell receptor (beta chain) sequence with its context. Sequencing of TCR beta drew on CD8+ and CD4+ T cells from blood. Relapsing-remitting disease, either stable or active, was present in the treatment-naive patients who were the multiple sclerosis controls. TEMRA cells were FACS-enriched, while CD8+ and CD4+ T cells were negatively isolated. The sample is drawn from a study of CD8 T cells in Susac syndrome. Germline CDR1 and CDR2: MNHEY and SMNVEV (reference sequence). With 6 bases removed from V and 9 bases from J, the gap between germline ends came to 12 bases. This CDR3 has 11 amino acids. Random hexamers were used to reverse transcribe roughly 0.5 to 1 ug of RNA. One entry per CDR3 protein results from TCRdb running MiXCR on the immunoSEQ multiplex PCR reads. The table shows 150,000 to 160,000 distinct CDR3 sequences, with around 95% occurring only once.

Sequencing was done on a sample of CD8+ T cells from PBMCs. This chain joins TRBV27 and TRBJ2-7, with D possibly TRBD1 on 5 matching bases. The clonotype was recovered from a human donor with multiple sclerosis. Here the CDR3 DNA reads TGTGCCAGCAGGCTAGGGGTGGCGCAGTACTTC. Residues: CASRLGVAQYF.